A selection of T cell receptor beta chains follows, all from one sample in a study of response to subunit inactivated influenza vaccine. A single record per CDR3 protein comes from TCRdb applying MiXCR to the RT-PCR reads. The sample holds around 480,000 distinct CDR3 sequences, 16% seen once. The source material was CD4+ T cells sorted from PBMCs, sampled around 25 months after vaccination. The receptors originated from a man aged 45 to 70 who received an inactivated influenza vaccine. Both conserved end residues are part of each CDR3. Fields, in order: V gene, CDR3 length, clone size, J gene, D gene, CDR3 DNA, CDR3 protein. A D gene is named only where the DNA matches it firmly. Expanded clones are given a class, and other clones once, few, many or no size at all.

V gene: TRBV20-1
CDR3 length: 14
clone size: NA
J gene: TRBJ1-5
D gene: NA
CDR3 DNA: TGCAGTGCCCCTGACCCAGGGGGCAATCAGCCCCAGCATTTT
CDR3 protein: CSAPDPGGNQPQHF

V gene: TRBV5-1
CDR3 length: 17
clone size: NA
J gene: TRBJ2-1
D gene: NA
CDR3 DNA: TGCGCCAGCAGCTTGGGGGTTGGGCTACGCTCCTACAATGAGCAGTTCTTC
CDR3 protein: CASSLGVGLRSYNEQFF

V gene: TRBV4-2
CDR3 length: 15
clone size: many
J gene: TRBJ2-5
D gene: NA
CDR3 DNA: TGTGCCAGCAGCCAAGATGGGCAGGGGGGGGAGACCCAGTACTTC
CDR3 protein: CASSQDGQGGETQYF

V gene: TRBV3-1
CDR3 length: 12
clone size: many
J gene: TRBJ1-3
D gene: NA
CDR3 DNA: TGTGCCAGCAGCCAAGTCGCCAACACCATATATTTT
CDR3 protein: CASSQVANTIYF

V gene: TRBV6-2/TRBV6-3
CDR3 length: 15
clone size: few
J gene: TRBJ1-1
D gene: TRBD1
CDR3 DNA: TGTGCCAGCAGTTACGCAAGAACAGGGGGATCGGAAGCTTTCTTT
CDR3 protein: CASSYARTGGSEAFF

V gene: TRBV28
CDR3 length: 13
clone size: NA
J gene: TRBJ1-1
D gene: NA
CDR3 DNA: TGTGCCAGCAGTTTGTCAACAGGGAGGGGAGCTTTCTTT
CDR3 protein: CASSLSTGRGAFF

V gene: TRBV9
CDR3 length: 16
clone size: NA
J gene: TRBJ1-1
D gene: NA
CDR3 DNA: TGTGCCAGCAGCGTAGTGGTAACGGTGAGGAACACTGAAGCTTTCTTT
CDR3 protein: CASSVVVTVRNTEAFF

V gene: TRBV3-1
CDR3 length: 14
clone size: many
J gene: TRBJ1-3
D gene: NA
CDR3 DNA: TGTGCCAGCAGCCAAGACAGCTCTGGAAACACCATATATTTT
CDR3 protein: CASSQDSSGNTIYF

V gene: TRBV6-5
CDR3 length: 16
clone size: NA
J gene: TRBJ1-4
D gene: TRBD1
CDR3 DNA: TGTGCCAGCAGTTATTCCTGGACAGGAAGCTCTGAAAAACTGTTTTTT
CDR3 protein: CASSYSWTGSSEKLFF

V gene: TRBV12-3/TRBV12-4
CDR3 length: 14
clone size: NA
J gene: TRBJ2-1
D gene: NA
CDR3 DNA: TGTGCCAGCGGAACGGGGGCACTCGAGTGGGAGCAGTTCTTC
CDR3 protein: CASGTGALEWEQFF

V gene: TRBV20-1
CDR3 length: 14
clone size: NA
J gene: TRBJ1-4
D gene: NA
CDR3 DNA: TGCAGTGCTAGGGACATGGGGCGAGATGAAAAACTGTTTTTT
CDR3 protein: CSARDMGRDEKLFF

V gene: TRBV20-1
CDR3 length: 15
clone size: few
J gene: TRBJ1-1
D gene: NA
CDR3 DNA: TGCAGTGCTAGAGATGGGGCGGGACGAGGCACTGAAGCTTTCTTT
CDR3 protein: CSARDGAGRGTEAFF

V gene: TRBV5-1
CDR3 length: 14
clone size: many
J gene: TRBJ1-4
D gene: NA
CDR3 DNA: TGCGCCAGCAGCTTGGGCGGACAGACTGAAAAACTGTTTTTT
CDR3 protein: CASSLGGQTEKLFF

V gene: TRBV7-9
CDR3 length: 15
clone size: once
J gene: TRBJ2-5
D gene: TRBD1
CDR3 DNA: TGTGCCAGCAGCGCCGGGACAGGGGGACGAGAGACCCAGTACTTC
CDR3 protein: CASSAGTGGRETQYF

V gene: TRBV6-1
CDR3 length: 13
clone size: NA
J gene: TRBJ1-5
D gene: NA
CDR3 DNA: TGTGCCAGCAGTGTAGAGCAAAATCAGCCCCAGCATTTT
CDR3 protein: CASSVEQNQPQHF

V gene: TRBV7-8
CDR3 length: 16
clone size: few
J gene: TRBJ2-2
D gene: TRBD2
CDR3 DNA: TGTGCCAGCAGCTTGGTCAGCGGGGCGAACACCGGGGAGCTGTTTTTT
CDR3 protein: CASSLVSGANTGELFF

V gene: TRBV29-1
CDR3 length: 16
clone size: few
J gene: TRBJ1-2
D gene: TRBD1
CDR3 DNA: TGCAGCGTGGTGACCCCGGGACAGGTGACTAACTATGGCTACACCTTC
CDR3 protein: CSVVTPGQVTNYGYTF

V gene: TRBV7-2
CDR3 length: 15
clone size: few
J gene: TRBJ2-1
D gene: NA
CDR3 DNA: TGTGCCAGCAGCTTAATGGGAAGCTCCTACAATGAGCAGTTCTTC
CDR3 protein: CASSLMGSSYNEQFF

V gene: TRBV6-2/TRBV6-3
CDR3 length: 15
clone size: few
J gene: TRBJ1-5
D gene: NA
CDR3 DNA: TGTGCCAGCAGTTCCCGGGGGGGGCTAGGTCAGCCCCAGCATTTT
CDR3 protein: CASSSRGGLGQPQHF

V gene: TRBV5-1
CDR3 length: 14
clone size: NA
J gene: TRBJ2-5
D gene: NA
CDR3 DNA: TGCGCCAGCAGCTTGGAAGGGACCAAAGAGACCCAGTACTTC
CDR3 protein: CASSLEGTKETQYF

V gene: TRBV9
CDR3 length: 15
clone size: NA
J gene: TRBJ1-1
D gene: TRBD1
CDR3 DNA: TGTGCCAGCCGCCCAAGACAGGGGACAAACACTGAAGCTTTCTTT
CDR3 protein: CASRPRQGTNTEAFF

V gene: TRBV4-2
CDR3 length: 16
clone size: NA
J gene: TRBJ2-2
D gene: NA
CDR3 DNA: TGTGCCAGCAGCCAAGGATCCAGACCGAACACCGGGGAGCTGTTTTTT
CDR3 protein: CASSQGSRPNTGELFF